The present TCR beta chain was sequenced within a study of esophageal squamous cell carcinoma under preoperative chemotherapy. Of note for this clonotype: The junction does not match germline at one end; this may be a read error.

One entry per CDR3 protein results from TCRdb running MiXCR on the PCR reads. The data show fewer than 20,000 distinct CDR3 sequences, with approximately 44% seen just once and 25% to 30% held by the top ten. This CDR3 is built from 17 residues. Indicated time point: after preoperative PTX-NDP chemotherapy. The V gene is TRBV12-3 or TRBV12-4, the J gene TRBJ2-3; D may match TRBD1 or TRBD2 (5 bases each). The receptor was isolated from a human donor with esophageal squamous cell carcinoma. The donor label of this sample is uncertain. Sampling was performed from a patient given preoperative chemotherapy. The CDR3, as DNA: TGTGCCAGCAGTACTAATCCGGGGACGACCGATCCAGATACGCAGTATTTC. Protein product: CASSTNPGTTDPDTQYF.